These 8 T cell receptor beta chains originate from one sample sequenced in a study of T cell repertoires in cytomegalovirus infection (dated by TCRdb to the late 2010s). Their antigen targets remain unknown. The sequencer was an Illumina HiSeq 1500. The raw public reads went through TCRdb reprocessing: fastp at Q25, MiXCR clone calling, in-frame beta chains kept. Rows merge per CDR3 protein into single entries with the most common DNA and genes. This sample gives 450,000 to 600,000 distinct CDR3 sequences in total; 33% of them show up just once. The top ten clones comprise around a sixth of the sample. The intended sense of this specimen's treatment or condition label: in vitro stimulation with specific CMV peptide epitopes to enrich CMV-specific T cells. The material was cultured PBMCs, obtained from culture after CMV antigen stimulation. These receptors originate from a human donor in good health (CMV status not recorded). Some clones in this sample may be carry-over from other donors' samples.

The rearrangement joins TRBV6-2 or TRBV6-3 to TRBJ2-1; unclear D gene. V was clipped by 4 bases and J by 2 bases, with 18 bases between them. The germline V gene encodes CDR1 MNHEY and CDR2 SVGEGT. The CDR3 spans 17 residues. This chain's CDR3 is CASSSPRARHPYNEQFF. DNA for the CDR3: TGTGCCAGCAGTTCCCCCCGGGCCCGTCACCCCTACAATGAGCAGTTCTTC.

This rearrangement joins TRBV20-1 to TRBJ1-1; D is uncertain. There are 14 residues in the CDR3. Germline V gene data show CDR1 as DFQATT and CDR2 as SNEGSKA (reference sequence). V gave up 4 bases and J gave up 0 bases, with 12 bases separating them. This CDR3 is CSATSGSLNTEAFF. CDR3 coding DNA: TGCAGTGCTACGTCCGGTTCCCTGAACACTGAAGCTTTCTTT.

This clonotype was seen only a few times. V is TRBV7-2 and J is TRBJ1-1, with D perhaps TRBD1 (5 bases). Germline V gene sequence: CDR1 SGHTA, CDR2 FQGNSA. The CDR3 runs to 15 residues. The V end was cut by 8 bases, the J end by 1 base, with 17 bases between. CDR3 in amino acids: CASVPRVPSNTEAFF. In DNA, the CDR3 is TGTGCCAGCGTCCCCAGGGTACCATCGAACACTGAAGCTTTCTTT.

This clonotype has only a few counts. The chain has TRBV7-2 and TRBJ1-3; D not resolved. CDR3 size: 15 residues. Germline CDR1 SGHTA, CDR2 FQGNSA. The germline V and J ends were trimmed by 5 bases and 3 bases, with 14 bases remaining between them. CDR3 in amino acids: CASSPVGRSGNTIYF. The CDR3 coding sequence is TGTGCCAGCAGCCCGGTCGGGCGAAGTGGAAACACCATATATTTT.

This clonotype has just a few counts. The CDR3 reads CASSLAGANNNEQFF. CDR3 sequence (DNA): TGTGCCAGCAGTTTAGCGGGAGCCAATAACAATGAGCAGTTCTTC. The chain couples TRBV12-3 or TRBV12-4 to TRBJ2-1; tentative D call: TRBD2 (5 bases). Trimming shortened V by 0 bases and J by 5 bases, and 11 bases separated the two germline ends. CDR3 length: 15 amino acids.

This clonotype was observed at least ten times. The chain carries TRBV7-9 and TRBJ2-5; D is unclear. The CDR3 has 16 amino acids. Germline assignment: CDR1 SEHNR and CDR2 FQNEAQ (reference sequence). V was trimmed by 3 bases and J by 0 bases, leaving 14 bases between them. The CDR3 is CASSFPVAVYQETQYF. CDR3 coding DNA: TGTGCCAGCAGCTTCCCTGTTGCGGTGTACCAAGAGACCCAGTACTTC.

The V and J genes are TRBV6-5 and TRBJ1-5; TRBD1 is a possible D gene (5 bases). Trimming left V 6 bases short and J 4 bases short, with 10 bases between. CDR1 and CDR2 (germline): MNHEY, SVGAGI. This CDR3 comprises 13 residues. The CDR3 loop is CASRRQQNQPQHF. CDR3 nucleotides: TGTGCCAGCAGAAGACAGCAGAATCAGCCCCAGCATTTT.

This clonotype has more than one count but fewer than ten. The chain recombines TRBV12-3 or TRBV12-4 with TRBJ2-1; weak D call: TRBD1 (6 bases). This CDR3 spans 16 amino acids. The ends were cut back, 1 base at V and 4 bases at J, with 14 bases in the middle. The CDR3 spells CASSLGFRGLYNEQFF. CDR3 bases: TGTGCCAGCAGTTTAGGATTCAGGGGCTTATACAATGAGCAGTTCTTC.